This entry lists 14 T cell receptor beta chains sequenced from one sample in a study of cytomegalovirus exposure and HLA in healthy donors. PCR employed 60 Vbeta and 13 Jbeta primers. The assay was immunoSEQ multiplex PCR, and TCRdb's table has in-frame clones only and misses some. The sample gives 150,000 or so clones, about 80% of which show up once; 14% is in the top ten. The sample was PBMCs. These receptors came from a woman in her thirties or forties in good health and CMV-seronegative.

The rearrangement links TRBV7-2 to TRBJ2-7; TRBD1 agrees at 8 bases. Germline CDR1 SGHTA, CDR2 FQGNSA. The CDR3 sequence is 14 residues long. J gave up 7 bases and V 4 bases, and 9 bases lay outside the gene matches. CDR3 in DNA: TGTGCCAGCAGCTCCGTGGACAGGGTGCCAGAGCAGTACTTC. Translating it yields CASSSVDRVPEQYF.

This clone showed up just a few times. The rearrangement links TRBV11-2 to TRBJ2-7; D is unresolved. V was shortened by 1 base and J by 2 bases, with 9 bases between the two germline ends. This CDR3 is built from 14 residues. Looked up from germline, CDR1 is SGHAT and CDR2 is FQNNGV. The DNA of the CDR3 is TGTGCCAGCAGCTTAGTTTACAGTACCTACGAGCAGTACTTC. Residues: CASSLVYSTYEQYF.

The J gene is TRBJ2-1, the V gene TRBV2; 9 bases align to TRBD1. The length of the CDR3 is 13 residues. Trimming cost V 8 bases and J 6 bases; bases outside gene matches: 5. From germline, CDR1 is SNHLY and CDR2 FYNNEI. The CDR3 DNA follows: TGTGCCAGCCAGGGGACAGGGTTCAATGAGCAGTTCTTC. Its protein is CASQGTGFNEQFF.

The V gene is TRBV11-3, the J gene TRBJ2-1; the match to TRBD1 covers 9 bases. V lost 4 bases and J lost 8; bases outside the gene matches: 6. CDR3 size: 14 residues. Germline V gene data show CDR1 as SGHNT and CDR2 as YENEEA. CDR3 bases: TGTGCCAGCAGCTCCGGGACAGGGCGCGATGAGCAGTTCTTC. Protein sequence: CASSSGTGRDEQFF. Filled out from reference TRBV11-3 and TRBJ2-1, the complete variable domain reads EAGVVQSPRYKIIEKKQPVAFWCNPISGHNTLYWYLQNLGQGPELLIRYENEEAVDDSQLPKDRFSAERLKGVDSTLKIQPAELGDSAVYLCASSSGTGRDEQFFGPGTRLTVL.

CDR3 sequence (DNA): TGTGCCAGTAGTACAAACAGGTATGGAATGTCCCAGCATTTT. This encodes CASSTNRYGMSQHF. The genes are TRBV19 and TRBJ1-5, with D possibly TRBD1 on 5 matching bases. The germline V gene encodes CDR1 LNHDA and CDR2 SQIVND (reference sequence). Trimming shortened V by 4 bases and J by 11 bases, and 18 bases separated the two germline ends. CDR3 length: 14 amino acids.

The CDR3 coding sequence is TGTGCCAGCACCGTGGACAGGGACACTGAAGCTTTCTTT. Translating it yields CASTVDRDTEAFF. V usage is TRBV5-6 and J usage is TRBJ1-1, with TRBD1 identical over 8 bases. The CDR3 sequence is 13 residues long. CDR1 SGHDT and CDR2 YYEEEE come from the germline V gene. J was trimmed by 3 bases and V by 6 bases; bases with no gene match: 4.

The rearrangement uses TRBV5-4 and TRBJ2-1, with 8 bases identical to TRBD1. The CDR3 runs to 17 residues. V shed 4 bases, J shed 5 bases, and the junction held 14 bases outside the gene matches. CDR1 and CDR2 (germline): SGHNT, YYREEE (reference sequence). CDR3 sequence: CASSIVRGPRVNNEQFF. The CDR3 DNA reads TGTGCCAGCAGCATAGTCAGGGGGCCGAGGGTCAACAATGAGCAGTTCTTC.

This clone was recorded only once. The chain is built from TRBV29-1 and TRBJ2-1; tentatively, D is TRBD1 (6 bases). The CDR3 has 13 residues. Germline V lookup: CDR1 SQVTM, CDR2 ANQGSEA. Trimming cost V 3 bases and J 4 bases, with 10 bases left between them. CDR3 sequence: CSVDEGDYNEQFF. In DNA, the CDR3 is TGCAGCGTTGATGAGGGGGATTACAATGAGCAGTTCTTC.

This clone was counted between two and nine times. This sequence joins TRBV29-1 and TRBJ2-1; perhaps TRBD1 as D (6 bases). Germline V CDR1 and CDR2: SQVTM, ANQGSEA. The length of the CDR3 is 13 residues. The CDR3 DNA reads TGCGGGGGACATTTTAGCTCCTACAATGAGCAGTTCTTC. This codes for CGGHFSSYNEQFF.

This clone was counted a few times. The rearrangement links TRBV10-3 to TRBJ2-7; 12 bases fit TRBD2. J gave up 4 bases and V 6 bases, and 7 bases lay outside the gene matches. The CDR3 spans 15 residues. Germline CDR1 is ENHRY and CDR2 is SYGVKD. The CDR3, as DNA: TGTGCCATCAGCAATACTAGCGGGAGGCGGTACGAGCAGTACTTC. It translates to CAISNTSGRRYEQYF.

The CDR3 here is CASSERQGGEQFF. The CDR3 nucleotides read TGTGCCAGCAGCGAGAGACAGGGGGGCGAGCAGTTCTTC. The chain employs TRBV9 and TRBJ2-1, with TRBD1 matching over 9 bases. The CDR3 is made up of 13 amino acids. Germline assignment: CDR1 SGDLS and CDR2 YYNGEE. Trimming removed 3 bases from V and 10 bases from J; junction bases left unmatched: 5.

This clone was detected once. The chain uses TRBV11-2 and TRBJ1-3, with 8 bases fitting TRBD1. V shed 5 bases and J 3 bases; nucleotides not matched to a gene: 3. CDR1 is SGHAT, CDR2 FQNNGV, per germline. The CDR3 totals 14 residues. This CDR3 reads CASSPTGGGNTIYF. In nucleotides, the CDR3 is TGTGCCAGCAGCCCAACAGGGGGTGGAAACACCATATATTTT.

This clone was counted once. The genes are TRBV7-2 and TRBJ1-2; no definite D call. This CDR3 spans 14 amino acids. CDR1 SGHTA and CDR2 FQGNSA come from the germline V gene. V shed 2 bases and J shed 5 bases, with 12 bases lying between them. CDR3 protein: CASSLNSGSYGYTF. In DNA form, the CDR3 reads TGTGCCAGCAGCTTAAACTCGGGATCGTATGGCTACACCTTC.

The chain recombines TRBV5-1 with TRBJ2-5; D unresolved. Deletions cut 0 bases from V and 5 bases from J, with 11 bases between. This CDR3 contains 14 residues. Per the germline V gene, CDR1 is SGHRS and CDR2 is YFSETQ. The CDR3 DNA reads TGCGCCAGCAGCTTGGTCGCGGAGACGGAGACCCAGTACTTC. It encodes CASSLVAETETQYF.